Reported below is one T cell receptor (beta chain). No antigen is known for it. Per-base quality was not reported, and no clone a single base away is much larger than it. Another Seattle source contributed samples from volunteer blood donors who had recovered from COVID-19. Collaborating institutions collected whole blood in K2EDTA tubes following their own protocols. For TCRbeta analysis, collaborators shipped samples in one of three forms: frozen whole blood, isolated PBMCs, or DNA extracted from either of those sample types. TCRbeta CDR3 regions were amplified from genomic DNA by means of the immunoSEQ Assay, a bias-controlled multiplex PCR. In the authors' own workflow: Nucleated cell counts per sample were estimated from amplification of reference gene primers within the assay. To quantify the absolute abundance of each unique TCRbeta CDR3 rearrangement, sequence reads were collapsed and filtered. Productive Simpson clonality was computed per sample as the square root of Simpson's diversity index over productive rearrangements. This is the immuneACCESS table as TCRdb keeps it, with only in-frame sequences that have V and J called. A part of the clones is gone; compared with another copy, unresolved V genes explain less than half, and the rest is unexplained. V and J calls and clone size are those listed in that table; D and trimming were worked out from the DNA. The sample includes a few hundred thousand clones, with around 86% observed a single time. The ten largest clones capture approximately 9.4% of the sample.

For CDR1 and CDR2, the germline V gene lists SGDLS and YYNGEE. Relative to germline, V is missing 3 bases and J is missing 4 bases, with 8 bases of the junction outside any gene match. From cysteine to phenylalanine, the CDR3 is 17 amino acids long. The DNA shown is the 51-base CDR3, in frame from base 1. The data were obtained in a study of blood T cell repertoires in COVID-19 (dated by TCRdb to 2019 to 2021). General notes on the study: Collaborator samples came from the United States, Italy and Spain and covered acute and convalescent phases of COVID-19. Where available, HLA class I and class II types were taken from metadata supplied by the sample provider and were not determined by assay-based typing. The dataset comprised deeply sampled blood TCRbeta repertoires from subjects exposed to, actively infected with, or recovered from COVID-19. The sample metadata nearly always contained a de-identified subject ID, COVID-19 status, age in years and sex. The prospective study material was composed of cDNA or gDNA derived from T cells, B-cell-depleted T cells, or PBMCs. The repertoires were made available in a free public database intended to serve as a resource for research on the immune response to SARS-CoV-2. The samples were drawn from two sources: the first 160 participants of the ongoing ImmuneRACE study, and 950 to 1,500 subjects contributed by 6 global collaborators. What the study reported, not specific to this receptor: The amount of clinical and demographic metadata varied by source and participant and was provided uncurated.

The sequence links TRBV9 to TRBJ2-2, with 11 bases matching TRBD2. The clonotype originates from a man aged 35 to 55 who had recovered from COVID-19. The sequenced sample was peripheral blood. The DNA is TGTGCCAGCAGCGCGACAAGGGGACTAGCGGCCACCGGGGAGCTGTTTTTT. This sequence encodes CASSATRGLAATGELFF.